Listed below are T cell receptor beta chains from one sample, sequenced in a study of shared clonotypes between healthy human individuals. Profiling relied on immunoSEQ multiplex PCR, and the TCRdb table lists in-frame clones only, not all of them. Among about 2 million clones listed, approximately 94% were seen once. The sequencing sample was made of naive CD8+ T cells sorted from blood. The receptor source for this set is a man younger than 35 in good health. Each CDR3 is given with its conserved first and last residue. The D gene is left open where the match is weak. Size is stated for part of the rows, as once, few or many counts, or as a class when the clone is expanded.

V	size	D	J	CDR3	DNA
TRBV6-1	-	TRBD1	TRBJ1-2	CASSLKGARDYGYTF	TGTGCCAGCAGTCTCAAGGGGGCGCGGGACTATGGCTACACCTTC
TRBV11-2	-	-	TRBJ1-2	CASSPLGQGLNYGYTF	TGTGCCAGCAGCCCCCTGGGACAAGGGCTTAACTATGGCTACACCTTC
TRBV4-1	-	TRBD2	TRBJ2-7	CASSQDLADPYEQYF	TGCGCCAGCAGCCAAGACCTAGCGGACCCCTACGAGCAGTACTTC
TRBV7-2	-	-	TRBJ1-2	CASSLAGEGSSYGYTF	TGTGCCAGCAGCTTAGCGGGGGAAGGATCTAGCTATGGCTACACCTTC
TRBV28	-	TRBD1	TRBJ2-7	CASSFRDSFYEQYF	TGTGCCAGCAGTTTCCGGGACAGCTTTTACGAGCAGTACTTC
TRBV4-3	-	TRBD1	TRBJ1-2	CASSQDTGGYGYTF	TGCGCCAGCAGCCAAGACACAGGGGGCTATGGCTACACCTTC
TRBV25-1	-	-	TRBJ2-7	CASSGGAGNPEQYF	TGTGCCAGCAGTGGGGGGGCAGGGAACCCCGAGCAGTACTTC
TRBV9	-	-	TRBJ2-5	CASSPSGGGETQYF	TGTGCCAGCAGCCCCAGCGGTGGGGGAGAGACCCAGTACTTC
TRBV29-1	-	-	TRBJ2-7	CSVLGPGDSSYEQYF	TGCAGCGTATTGGGGCCGGGAGACAGCTCCTACGAGCAGTACTTC
TRBV6-6	-	-	TRBJ1-2	CASSSDIFDGYTF	TGTGCCAGCAGTTCAGACATTTTCGATGGCTACACCTTC
TRBV27	-	-	TRBJ2-7	CASSTRTAYEQYF	TGTGCCAGCAGTACAAGGACAGCCTACGAGCAGTACTTC
TRBV6-1	-	TRBD1	TRBJ2-7	CASSAQGQGSYEQYF	TGTGCCAGCAGTGCCCAAGGACAGGGTAGCTACGAGCAGTACTTC
TRBV30	-	-	TRBJ1-2	CACPMGSQGYTF	TGTGCCTGCCCAATGGGGAGTCAGGGCTACACCTTC
TRBV14	-	-	TRBJ1-1	CASSLAGWGEAFF	TGTGCCAGCAGCCTGGCGGGTTGGGGTGAAGCTTTCTTT
TRBV4-3	-	TRBD2	TRBJ2-1	CASSLRVAGVNNEQFF	TGCGCCAGCAGCCTCCGGGTAGCGGGAGTAAACAATGAGCAGTTCTTC
TRBV28	-	TRBD1	TRBJ2-3	CASSVWTGYVTDTQYF	TGTGCCAGCAGTGTATGGACAGGGTATGTCACAGATACGCAGTATTTT
TRBV11-2	-	-	TRBJ2-7	CASSLSPEATWEQYF	TGTGCCAGCAGCTTATCGCCCGAAGCTACATGGGAGCAGTACTTC
TRBV27	-	-	TRBJ1-1	CASSFEPRSEAFF	TGTGCCAGCAGTTTTGAGCCTAGGAGTGAAGCTTTCTTT
TRBV4-1	-	TRBD1	TRBJ2-7	CASSQGTGLSSYEQYF	TGCGCCAGCAGCCAAGGGACAGGGTTAAGCTCCTACGAGCAGTACTTC
TRBV5-6	-	TRBD2	TRBJ2-1	CASSFSTSGYNEQFF	TGTGCCAGCAGCTTTTCTACTAGCGGGTACAATGAGCAGTTCTTC
TRBV5-7	-	TRBD2	TRBJ2-7	CASSSRRTSGTYEQYF	TGTGCCAGCAGCTCCAGGCGGACTAGCGGAACCTACGAGCAGTACTTC
TRBV15	-	TRBD1	TRBJ2-2	CATSRDWGQASTGELFF	TGTGCCACCAGCAGAGATTGGGGACAGGCTAGCACCGGGGAGCTGTTTTTT
TRBV7-8	-	TRBD1	TRBJ2-7	CASSIPGQGRYEQYF	TGTGCCAGCAGCATTCCGGGACAGGGAAGGTACGAGCAGTACTTC
TRBV20-1	-	-	TRBJ2-4	CSASMVGHQYF	TGCAGTGCTAGTATGGTTGGTCATCAGTACTTC
TRBV28	-	-	TRBJ2-2	CASSLWARNTGELFF	TGTGCCAGCAGTTTATGGGCGAGGAACACCGGGGAGCTGTTTTTT
TRBV5-1	-	-	TRBJ2-1	CASSLEAVSYNEQFF	TGCGCCAGCAGCTTGGAGGCGGTCTCCTACAATGAGCAGTTCTTC
TRBV6-1	-	-	TRBJ1-4	CASRGASNEKLFF	TGTGCCAGCCGAGGTGCTTCTAATGAAAAACTGTTTTTT
TRBV27	-	TRBD1	TRBJ2-7	CASSATGWGSYEQYF	TGTGCCAGCAGTGCGACAGGGTGGGGATCCTACGAGCAGTACTTC
TRBV28	few	-	TRBJ1-2	CASSLGGTNYGYTF	TGTGCCAGCAGTCTGGGCGGGACTAACTATGGCTACACCTTC
TRBV29-1	-	-	TRBJ1-2	CSVPSADRNYGYTF	TGCAGCGTGCCCTCGGCGGACAGAAACTATGGCTACACCTTC
TRBV5-4	-	TRBD2	TRBJ2-3	CASCRAGDNTDTQYF	TGTGCCAGCTGTAGAGCGGGAGACAACACAGATACGCAGTATTTT
TRBV9	-	TRBD1	TRBJ2-1	CASSASGTGLYEQFF	TGTGCCAGCAGCGCCTCCGGGACAGGGTTGTATGAGCAGTTCTTC
TRBV27	once	-	TRBJ1-6	CASSLGGLNSPLHF	TGTGCCAGCAGTTTAGGGGGCTTGAATTCACCCCTCCACTTT
TRBV2	once	TRBD1	TRBJ2-7	CASSAGQALSYEQYF	TGTGCCAGCAGTGCTGGACAGGCGCTCTCCTACGAGCAGTACTTC
TRBV4-1	-	-	TRBJ2-2	CASSQEVGLGTGELFF	TGCGCCAGCAGCCAAGAGGTTGGGCTCGGCACCGGGGAGCTGTTTTTT
TRBV5-6	-	-	TRBJ1-1	CASSQGVGTEAFF	TGTGCCAGCAGCCAGGGTGTGGGCACTGAAGCTTTCTTT
TRBV9	-	-	TRBJ2-7	CASSVGGGTYEQYF	TGTGCCAGCAGCGTAGGCGGGGGCACGTACGAGCAGTACTTC
TRBV6-1	-	TRBD1	TRBJ1-2	CASRDRSNYGYTF	TGTGCCAGCAGGGACAGGTCGAACTATGGCTACACCTTC
TRBV4-1	-	TRBD1	TRBJ2-1	CASSLNQGASYNEQFF	TGCGCCAGCAGCTTAAACCAGGGGGCCTCCTACAATGAGCAGTTCTTC
TRBV10-1	-	TRBD2	TRBJ2-7	CASSDPGLAEEQYF	TGCGCCAGCAGTGACCCGGGACTAGCGGAGGAGCAGTACTTC
TRBV5-8	-	TRBD1	TRBJ2-7	CASSPGQVEQYF	TGTGCCAGCAGCCCGGGACAGGTCGAGCAGTACTTC
TRBV9	-	TRBD2	TRBJ2-1	CASSVEGGGPSYEQFF	TGTGCCAGCAGCGTAGAAGGCGGGGGGCCGAGTTATGAGCAGTTCTTC
TRBV5-1	once	-	TRBJ2-1	CASSLELIGNEQFF	TGCGCCAGCAGCTTAGAATTGATCGGGAATGAGCAGTTCTTC
TRBV27	-	-	TRBJ2-5	CASSLIGGSETQYF	TGTGCCAGCAGTTTAATAGGTGGGAGCGAGACCCAGTACTTC
TRBV12-2	-	-	TRBJ2-7	CASRLLGYEQYF	TGTGCAAGTCGCCTTCTGGGCTACGAGCAGTACTTC
TRBV11-2	-	-	TRBJ1-5	CASSWGGANQPQHF	TGTGCCAGCAGCTGGGGGGGAGCTAATCAGCCCCAGCATTTT
TRBV5-4	once	TRBD1	TRBJ2-1	CASSSGDSYNEQFF	TGTGCCAGCAGCTCAGGGGACAGCTACAATGAGCAGTTCTTC
TRBV27	-	TRBD2	TRBJ2-2	CASSYSSGSVTGELFF	TGTGCCAGCAGCTATTCTAGCGGGAGTGTAACCGGGGAGCTGTTTTTT
TRBV27	-	-	TRBJ2-2	CASSIIGAGMAGELFF	TGTGCCAGCAGTATCATCGGGGCGGGGATGGCCGGGGAGCTGTTTTTT